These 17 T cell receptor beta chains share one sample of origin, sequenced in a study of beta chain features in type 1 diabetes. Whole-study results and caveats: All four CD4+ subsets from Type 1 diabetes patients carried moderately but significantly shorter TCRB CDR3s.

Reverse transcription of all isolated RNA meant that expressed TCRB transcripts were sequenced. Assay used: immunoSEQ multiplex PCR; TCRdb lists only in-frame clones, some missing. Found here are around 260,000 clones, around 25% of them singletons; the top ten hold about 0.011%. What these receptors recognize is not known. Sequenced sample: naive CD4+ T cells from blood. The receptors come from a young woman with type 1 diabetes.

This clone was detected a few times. The CDR3 DNA is TGTGCCAGCAGTTCACCGGGACAGCCGCAGCAAGAGACCCAGTACTTC. It translates to CASSSPGQPQQETQYF. The chain is built from TRBV28 and TRBJ2-5; 7 bases map to TRBD1. The ends lost 4 bases at V and 2 bases at J; junction bases unmatched: 10. The germline CDR1 and CDR2 sequences are MDHEN and SYDVKM. The CDR3 contains 16 residues.

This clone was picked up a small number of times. CDR3 sequence reads: CSAQQEGGSYQETQYF. The CDR3 coding sequence is TGCAGCGCCCAACAAGAAGGAGGAAGTTACCAAGAGACCCAGTACTTC. The chain couples TRBV29-1 to TRBJ2-5; D is possibly TRBD2 (5 bases). Trimming left V 7 bases short and J 0 bases short, with 21 bases between. The CDR3 sequence is 16 residues long. CDR1 SQVTM and CDR2 ANQGSEA come from the germline V gene.

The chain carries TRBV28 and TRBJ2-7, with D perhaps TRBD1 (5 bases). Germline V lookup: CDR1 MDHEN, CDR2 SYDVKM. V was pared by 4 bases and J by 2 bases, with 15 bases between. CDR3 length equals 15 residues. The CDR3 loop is CASSSRLGRTYEQYF. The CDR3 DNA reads TGTGCCAGCAGTTCCCGCTTGGGGCGAACCTACGAGCAGTACTTC.

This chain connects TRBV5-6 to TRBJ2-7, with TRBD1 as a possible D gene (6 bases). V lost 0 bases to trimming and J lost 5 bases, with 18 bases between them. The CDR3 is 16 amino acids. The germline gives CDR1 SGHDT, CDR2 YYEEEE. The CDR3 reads CASSLALLGGGNEQYF. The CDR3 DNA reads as TGTGCCAGCAGCTTGGCGTTACTAGGTGGGGGCAACGAGCAGTACTTC.

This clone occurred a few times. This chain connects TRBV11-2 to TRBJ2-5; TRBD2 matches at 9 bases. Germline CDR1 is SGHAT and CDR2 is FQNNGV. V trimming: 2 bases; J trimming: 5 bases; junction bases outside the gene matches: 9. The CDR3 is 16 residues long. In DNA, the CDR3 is TGTGCCAGCAGCTTATTTCGCGGGAGGGCCCACGAGACCCAGTACTTC. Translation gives CASSLFRGRAHETQYF.

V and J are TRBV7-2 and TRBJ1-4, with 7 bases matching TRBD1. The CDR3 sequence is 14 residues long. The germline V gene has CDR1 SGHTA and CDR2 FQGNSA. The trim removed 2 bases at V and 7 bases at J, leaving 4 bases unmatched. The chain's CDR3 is CASSLRQGGEKLFF. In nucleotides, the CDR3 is TGTGCCAGCAGCTTAAGACAGGGAGGTGAAAAACTGTTTTTT. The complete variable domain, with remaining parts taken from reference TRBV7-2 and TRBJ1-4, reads GAGVSQSPSNKVTEKGKDVELRCDPISGHTALYWYRQSLGQGLEFLIYFQGNSAPDKSGLPSDRFSAERTGGSVSTLTIQRTQQEDSAVYLCASSLRQGGEKLFFGSGTQLSVL.

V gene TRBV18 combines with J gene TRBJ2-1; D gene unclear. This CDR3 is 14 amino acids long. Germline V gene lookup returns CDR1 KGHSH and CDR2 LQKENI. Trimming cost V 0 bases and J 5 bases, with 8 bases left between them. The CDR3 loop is CASSPPRAHNEQFF. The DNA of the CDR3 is TGTGCCAGCTCACCACCGCGAGCCCACAATGAGCAGTTCTTC. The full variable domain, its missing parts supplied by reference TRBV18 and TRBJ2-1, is NAGVMQNPRHLVRRRGQEARLRCSPMKGHSHVYWYRQLPEEGLKFMVYLQKENIIDESGMPKERFSAEFPKEGPSILRIQQVVRGDSAAYFCASSPPRAHNEQFFGPGTRLTVL.

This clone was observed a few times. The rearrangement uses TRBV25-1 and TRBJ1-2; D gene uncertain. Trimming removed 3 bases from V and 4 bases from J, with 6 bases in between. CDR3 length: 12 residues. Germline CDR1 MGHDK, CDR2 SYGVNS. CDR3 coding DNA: TGTGCCAGCAGTGAGCTCGGCTATGGCTACACCTTC. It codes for CASSELGYGYTF.

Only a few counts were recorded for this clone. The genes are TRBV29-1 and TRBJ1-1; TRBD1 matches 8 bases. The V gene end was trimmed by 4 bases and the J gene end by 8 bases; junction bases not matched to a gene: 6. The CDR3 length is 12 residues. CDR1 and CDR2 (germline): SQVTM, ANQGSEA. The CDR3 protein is CSVAARGLEAFF. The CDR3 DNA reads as TGCAGCGTTGCGGCCAGGGGGCTAGAAGCTTTCTTT.

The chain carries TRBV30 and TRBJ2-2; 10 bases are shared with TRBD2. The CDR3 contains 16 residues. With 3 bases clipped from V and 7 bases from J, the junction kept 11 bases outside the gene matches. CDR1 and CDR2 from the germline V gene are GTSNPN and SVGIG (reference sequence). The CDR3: CAWSVALAGFGGELFF. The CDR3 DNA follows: TGTGCCTGGAGCGTCGCACTAGCGGGGTTCGGCGGGGAGCTGTTTTTT.

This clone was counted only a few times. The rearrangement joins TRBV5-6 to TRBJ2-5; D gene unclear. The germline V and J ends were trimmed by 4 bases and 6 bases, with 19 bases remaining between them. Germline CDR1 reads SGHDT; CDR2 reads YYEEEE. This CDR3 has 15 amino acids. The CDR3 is CASSQRVVAHKTQYF. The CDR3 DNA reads TGTGCCAGCAGCCAACGGGTGGTCGCGCATAAGACCCAGTACTTC. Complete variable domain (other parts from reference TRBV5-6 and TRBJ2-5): DAGVTQSPTHLIKTRGQQVTLRCSPKSGHDTVSWYQQALGQGPQFIFQYYEEEERQRGNFPDRFSGHQFPNYSSELNVNALLLGDSALYLCASSQRVVAHKTQYFGPGTRLLVL.

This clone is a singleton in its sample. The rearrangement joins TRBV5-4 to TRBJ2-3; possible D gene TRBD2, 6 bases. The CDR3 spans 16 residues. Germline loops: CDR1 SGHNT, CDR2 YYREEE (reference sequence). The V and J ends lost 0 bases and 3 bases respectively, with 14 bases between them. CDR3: CASSLAGLARTDTQYF. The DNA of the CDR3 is TGTGCCAGCAGCTTGGCAGGCCTAGCGAGGACAGATACGCAGTATTTT.

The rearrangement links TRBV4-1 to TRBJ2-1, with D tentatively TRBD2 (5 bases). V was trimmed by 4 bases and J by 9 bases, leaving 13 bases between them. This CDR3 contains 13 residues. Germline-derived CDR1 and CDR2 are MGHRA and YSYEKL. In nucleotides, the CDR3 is TGCGCCAGCAGCCGGGTTGGAGGAACTGAGCAGTTCTTC. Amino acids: CASSRVGGTEQFF.

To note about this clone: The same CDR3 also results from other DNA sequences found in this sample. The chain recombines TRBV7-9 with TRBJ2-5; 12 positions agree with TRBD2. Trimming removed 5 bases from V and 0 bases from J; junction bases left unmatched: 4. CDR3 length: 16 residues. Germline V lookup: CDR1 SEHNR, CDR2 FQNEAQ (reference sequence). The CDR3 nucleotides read TGTGCCAGCAGCCCCCGACTAGCGGGAGACCAAGAGACCCAGTACTTC. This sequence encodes CASSPRLAGDQETQYF.

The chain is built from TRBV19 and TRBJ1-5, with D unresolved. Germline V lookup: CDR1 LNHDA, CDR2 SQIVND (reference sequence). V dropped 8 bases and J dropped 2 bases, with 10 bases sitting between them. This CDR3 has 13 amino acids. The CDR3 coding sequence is TGTGCCAGTCGACGGCAGGGCAATCAGCCCCAGCATTTT. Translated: CASRRQGNQPQHF. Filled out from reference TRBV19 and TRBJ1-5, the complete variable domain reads DGGITQSPKYLFRKEGQNVTLSCEQNLNHDAMYWYRQDPGQGLRLIYYSQIVNDFQKGDIAEGYSVSREKKESFPLTVTSAQKNPTAFYLCASRRQGNQPQHFGDGTRLSIL.

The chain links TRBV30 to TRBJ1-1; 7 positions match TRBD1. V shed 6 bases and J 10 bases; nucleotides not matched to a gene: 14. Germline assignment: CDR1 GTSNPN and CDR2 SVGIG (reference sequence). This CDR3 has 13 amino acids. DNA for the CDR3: TGTGCCTGCGAAAGTGGAGGGGGCGAGGTAGCTTTCTTT. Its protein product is CACESGGGEVAFF.

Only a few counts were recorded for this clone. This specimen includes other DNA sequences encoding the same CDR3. For the CDR3, the DNA is TGCGCCAGCGGACCCGGGACCTACGAGCAGTACTTC. It yields the protein CASGPGTYEQYF. The genes are TRBV5-1 and TRBJ2-7, with D maybe TRBD2 (5 bases). The germline V gene has CDR1 SGHRS and CDR2 YFSETQ. This CDR3 is built from 12 residues. V was clipped by 7 bases and J by 2 bases, with 10 bases between them. The whole variable domain, remainder taken from reference TRBV5-1 and TRBJ2-7, is KAGVTQTPRYLIKTRGQQVTLSCSPISGHRSVSWYQQTPGQGLQFLFEYFSETQRNKGNFPGRFSGRQFSNSRSEMNVSTLELGDSALYLCASGPGTYEQYFGPGTRLTVT.